This TCR beta chain emerged from a study of T-cell reconstitution after alpha-beta-depleted transplantation in children (dated by TCRdb to between 2015 and 2016). The study in broad terms: Using TCR repertoire profiling, the study quantitatively followed how T-cell immune reconstitution unfolded in children after TCRalphabeta/CD19-depleted allogeneic hematopoietic cell transplantation.

Library method: PCR. The instrument given in TCRdb is Illumina HiSeq 2500. TCR libraries were prepared with molecular barcoding, using unique molecular identifiers to normalize TCRbeta repertoire quantification. TCRdb itself trimmed the public reads at Q25 with fastp, ran MiXCR and retained productive beta chains. One record per CDR3 amino acid sequence lists the most common genes and DNA. For this sample there are about 830,000 distinct CDR3 sequences; roughly 15% appear just once. Of the sample, around 5% falls within the top ten clones. Per the publication, the treatment or condition label means: allogeneic hematopoietic cell transplantation with graft depleted of TCRalphabeta T cells and CD19 B cells. The transplant recipients were children given TCRalphabeta/CD19-depleted allogeneic hematopoietic cell grafts. There are 13 amino acids in the CDR3, from cysteine to phenylalanine inclusive. The kept DNA is CDR3 alone, 39 bases in frame from the first base. Clipping removes 3 bases from V and 5 bases from J, with 3 as the unmatched junction base count. Reading the germline V gene gives CDR1 SGHRS and CDR2 YFSETQ.

What the research found in general, with its limitations: Over the following months the frequencies of hyperexpanded clones went down, and after one year T-cell counts and TCRbeta diversity were mostly credited to newly produced T cells. In some patients, the high TCRbeta diversity seen at day 60 was put down to recipient T cells and intrathymic progenitors that had survived conditioning. About two months after transplant, the apparently early recovery of alphabetaT-cell counts reportedly depended on just several hundred clones that had expanded rapidly and came from non-depleted graft cells.

This clonotype was observed many times. Its antigen has not been determined. Qualities for individual bases were not recorded, and no much larger clone is one base off. Recombination linked TRBV5-1 to TRBJ2-7; 9 junctional bases match TRBD1. The receptor was isolated from a male patient aged 10 to 17 who had a stem cell transplant for acute lymphoblastic leukemia, so the T cells may come from the graft donor. This material consisted of PBMCs, mostly from graft donor cells, taken 360 days after TCRalphabeta/CD19-depleted stem cell transplant. The CDR3 protein is CASSWDRADEQYF. The DNA sequence reads TGCGCCAGCAGCTGGGACAGGGCTGACGAGCAGTACTTC.